This T cell receptor beta chain was recovered during a study of identical twins. Regarding this clonotype: The antigen is undetermined.

TCRdb itself ran the 5' RACE reads through MiXCR, one entry per CDR3 protein. This sample has hundreds of thousands of distinct CDR3 sequences, with 21% found just once. Broader study findings: Sequences that were beta out-of-frame showed weaker excess twin sharing.

Germline V gene sequence: CDR1 MDHEN, CDR2 SYDVKM. The CDR3 has 16 amino acids. V shed 3 bases and J 1 base; nucleotides not matched to a gene: 9. The sample was also linked to a second study, of T cells expressing NK-cell markers.

The V gene is TRBV28, the J gene TRBJ2-7; 7 nucleotides match TRBD2. The sequencing sample was made of PBMCs. This clonotype was obtained from a woman aged 18 to 35 in good health. CDR3 loop: CASSFATSRISYEQYF. The CDR3 nucleotides read TGTGCCAGCAGTTTCGCGACTAGCCGAATATCCTACGAGCAGTACTTC.